A single T cell receptor beta chain is shown here with its context. This specimen comes from a study of blood T cell repertoires in COVID-19. Original data processing: Cell counts per sample came from amplifying reference gene primers. This table comes from immunoSEQ multiplex PCR, and its TCRdb copy is limited to in-frame clones, with some not included. The V and J calls and clone size come from that table; D and trimming were worked out from the DNA. Here the sample spans about 97,000 clones, 80% to 90% being singletons. The TCR was taken from a man in his fifties or sixties with COVID-19, enrolled during active disease. Sequenced: peripheral blood.

The CDR3 spells CASSQGATEHYEQYF. The CDR3, as DNA: TGCGCCAGCAGCCAAGGGGCGACAGAACACTACGAGCAGTACTTC. The V call is TRBV4-3, the J call TRBJ2-7; tentative D call: TRBD1 (5 bases). The V end was cut by 1 base, the J end by 3 bases, with 13 bases between. Germline CDR1 reads LGHNA; CDR2 reads YSLEER. The CDR3 runs 15 residues.